This T cell receptor beta chain emerged from a study of blood T cell repertoires in COVID-19. Whole-study context: Samples came from the United States, Italy and Spain, spanning acute and convalescent COVID-19. The analysed material was cDNA or gDNA that came from T cells, B-cell-depleted T cells, or PBMCs.

Germline lookup yields CDR1 SEHNR and CDR2 FQNEAQ (reference sequence). V was clipped by 5 bases and J by 4 bases; unmatched bases: 4. The CDR3 totals 15 residues. Sequenced by immunoSEQ multiplex PCR; TCRdb stores in-frame clones only, minus some. Among about 260,000 clones listed, around 86% were seen once. Sequencing was carried out using peripheral blood. The clonotype originates from a man younger than 35 with active or convalescent COVID-19. The rearrangement uses TRBV7-9 and TRBJ2-7; 14 bases align to TRBD2. In DNA form, the CDR3 reads TGTGCCAGCAGCCGCGGGACTAGCGGGGGTTACGAGCAGTACTTC. Translation: CASSRGTSGGYEQYF.